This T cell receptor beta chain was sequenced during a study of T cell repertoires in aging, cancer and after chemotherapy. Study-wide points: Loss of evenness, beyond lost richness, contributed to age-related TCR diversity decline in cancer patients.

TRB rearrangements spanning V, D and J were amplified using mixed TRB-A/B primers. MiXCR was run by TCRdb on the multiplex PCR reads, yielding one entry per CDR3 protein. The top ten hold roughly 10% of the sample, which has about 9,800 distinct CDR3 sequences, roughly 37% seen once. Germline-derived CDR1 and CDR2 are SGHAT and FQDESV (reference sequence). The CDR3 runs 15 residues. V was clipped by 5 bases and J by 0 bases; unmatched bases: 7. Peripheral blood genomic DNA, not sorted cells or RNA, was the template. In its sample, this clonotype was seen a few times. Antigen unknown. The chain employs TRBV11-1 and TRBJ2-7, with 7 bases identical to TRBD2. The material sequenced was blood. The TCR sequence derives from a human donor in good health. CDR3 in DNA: TGTGCCAGCAGCATTTGGAGCGGGAACTCCTACGAGCAGTACTTC. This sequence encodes CASSIWSGNSYEQYF.